Reported below is one T cell receptor (beta chain). What it recognizes is unknown. The source of the sample is a study of cytomegalovirus exposure and HLA in healthy donors. The primer mix had 60 Vbeta and 13 Jbeta primers. The table came from immunoSEQ multiplex PCR; TCRdb's copy has only in-frame clones and leaves some out. The sample yields approximately 100,000 clones, 60% to 80% seen once. General study results and limits: Excluded were some V segments that proved indistinguishable, including TRBV6-2 and TRBV6-3.

The CDR3 extends over 13 amino acids. Germline assignment: CDR1 LNHNV and CDR2 YYDKDF (reference sequence). V was pared by 0 bases and J by 8 bases, with 11 bases between. The sequence derives from a man aged 60 to 69 in good health and CMV-seropositive. The sample was PBMCs. The chain recombines TRBV15 with TRBJ2-7; D is unclear. The CDR3 coding sequence is TGTGCCACCAGCAGAGATGGGCAGTACCAGCAGTACTTC. It codes for CATSRDGQYQQYF.